This T cell receptor (beta chain) was profiled in a study of blood T cell repertoires in COVID-19. Study as a whole: Material from acute and convalescent COVID-19 was sourced from the United States, Italy and Spain. Nucleic acid was either cDNA or gDNA, and it came from T cells, B-cell-depleted T cells, or PBMCs.

How the authors handled the data: The assay estimated nucleated cells by amplifying reference gene primers. TCRdb's table, derived via immunoSEQ multiplex PCR, lists solely in-frame clones and lacks some. From that table come the V and J calls and clone size; the DNA was used to work out D and trimming. This table holds hundreds of thousands of clones, around nine tenths found once. This CDR3 comprises 16 residues. Germline V lookup: CDR1 LGHNA, CDR2 YSLEER. The V gene lost 0 bases and the J gene lost 4 bases, with 16 bases spanning the gap. The V and J genes are TRBV4-3 and TRBJ2-7; D is perhaps TRBD1 (5 bases). Sequencing was carried out using peripheral blood. The clonotype comes from a man between 65 and 85 years old with acute or convalescent COVID-19. This CDR3 reads CASSQDSRGTAYEQYF. The CDR3 bases are TGCGCCAGCAGCCAAGATTCTAGGGGTACGGCTTACGAGCAGTACTTC.